This T cell receptor (beta chain) was sequenced in a study of T-cell reconstitution after alpha-beta-depleted transplantation in children. This clonotype was counted only a few times. The germline CDR1 and CDR2 sequences are DFQATT and SNEGSKA (reference sequence). The CDR3 is made up of 14 amino acids. V lost 1 base, J lost 3 bases, and 4 bases stayed unmatched. Unique molecular identifiers featured in how the TCRbeta library was prepared. TCRdb reanalysed the PCR reads using MiXCR and keeps one entry per CDR3 protein. The table shows about 610,000 distinct CDR3 sequences, with roughly a tenth occurring only once.

The rearrangement joins TRBV20-1 to TRBJ1-1; 8 bases are shared with TRBD1. Sequencing was performed on PBMCs from the stem cell graft donor, taken from the stem cell graft. This TCR derives from a human donor who donated a stem cell graft to a child with acute myeloid leukemia. In DNA form, the CDR3 reads TGCAGTGCTAGAGGGACAGGGAGGTACACTGAAGCTTTCTTT. Translating gives CSARGTGRYTEAFF.